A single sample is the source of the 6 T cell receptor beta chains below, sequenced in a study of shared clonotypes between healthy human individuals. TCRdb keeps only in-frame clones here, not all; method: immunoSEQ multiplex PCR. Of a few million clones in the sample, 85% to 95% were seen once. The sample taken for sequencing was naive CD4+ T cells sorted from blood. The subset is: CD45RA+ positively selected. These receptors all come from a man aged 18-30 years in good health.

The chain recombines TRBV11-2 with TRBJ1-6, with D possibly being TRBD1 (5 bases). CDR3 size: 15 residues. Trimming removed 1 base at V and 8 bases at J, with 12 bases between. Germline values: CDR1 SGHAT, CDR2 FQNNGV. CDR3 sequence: CASSLAGSLDSPLHF. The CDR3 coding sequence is TGTGCCAGCAGCTTAGCAGGGTCTTTGGATTCACCCCTCCACTTT.

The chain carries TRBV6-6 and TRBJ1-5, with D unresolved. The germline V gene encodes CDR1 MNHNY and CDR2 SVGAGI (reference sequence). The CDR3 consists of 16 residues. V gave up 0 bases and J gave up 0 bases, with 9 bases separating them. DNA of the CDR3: TGTGCCAGCAGTTACTCGATGCACTCTAGCAATCAGCCCCAGCATTTT. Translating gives CASSYSMHSSNQPQHF.

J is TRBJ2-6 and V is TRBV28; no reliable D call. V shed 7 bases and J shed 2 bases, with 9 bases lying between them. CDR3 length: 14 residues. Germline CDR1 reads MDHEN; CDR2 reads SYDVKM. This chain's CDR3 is CASNLEAGANVLTF. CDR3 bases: TGTGCCAGCAACCTCGAGGCTGGGGCCAACGTCCTGACTTTC.

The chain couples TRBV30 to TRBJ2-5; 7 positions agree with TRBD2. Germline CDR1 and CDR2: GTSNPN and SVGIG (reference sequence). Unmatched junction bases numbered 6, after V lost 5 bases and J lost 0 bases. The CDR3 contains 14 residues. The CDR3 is CAWDLGLNQETQYF. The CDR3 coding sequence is TGTGCCTGGGACCTGGGACTAAACCAAGAGACCCAGTACTTC.

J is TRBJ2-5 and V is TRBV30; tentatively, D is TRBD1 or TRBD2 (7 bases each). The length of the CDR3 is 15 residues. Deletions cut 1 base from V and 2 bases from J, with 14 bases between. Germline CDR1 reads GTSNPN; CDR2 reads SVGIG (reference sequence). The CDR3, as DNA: TGTGCCTGGAGTGCCAGGGGGGGTGTACAAGAGACCCAGTACTTC. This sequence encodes CAWSARGGVQETQYF.

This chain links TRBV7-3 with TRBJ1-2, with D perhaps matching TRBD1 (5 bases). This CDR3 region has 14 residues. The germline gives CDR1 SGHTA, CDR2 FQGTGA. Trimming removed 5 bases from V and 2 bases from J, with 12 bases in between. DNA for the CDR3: TGTGCCAGCAGCCCCAGCCGGGGGAACTATGGCTACACCTTC. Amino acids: CASSPSRGNYGYTF.